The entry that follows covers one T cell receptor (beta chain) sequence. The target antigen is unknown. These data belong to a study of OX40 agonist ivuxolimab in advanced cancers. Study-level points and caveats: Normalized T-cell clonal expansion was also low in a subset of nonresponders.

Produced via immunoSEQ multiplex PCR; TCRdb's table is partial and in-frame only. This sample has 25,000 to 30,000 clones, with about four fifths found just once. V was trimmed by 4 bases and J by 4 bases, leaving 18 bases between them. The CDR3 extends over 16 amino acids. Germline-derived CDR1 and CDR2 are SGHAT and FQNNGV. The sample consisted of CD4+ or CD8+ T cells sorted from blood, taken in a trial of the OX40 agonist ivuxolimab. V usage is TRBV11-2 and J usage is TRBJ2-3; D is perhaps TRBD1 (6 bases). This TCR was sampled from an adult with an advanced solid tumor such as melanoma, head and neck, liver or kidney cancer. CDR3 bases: TGTGCCAGCAGCTCTCCTATGGGGGCAGGGGCAGATACGCAGTATTTT. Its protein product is CASSSPMGAGADTQYF.